This T cell receptor beta chain was documented in a study of blood T cell repertoires in COVID-19. Background on the study: The cDNA or gDNA used as material had been derived from T cells, B-cell-depleted T cells, or PBMCs.

Authors' processing steps: Amplification from reference gene primers served as the basis for estimated nucleated cell counts. Data came from immunoSEQ multiplex PCR; TCRdb stores just in-frame clones and leaves some out. The V and J calls and clone size come from that table; D and trimming were worked out from the DNA. The top ten clones hold around 15% of a sample with 65,000 to 100,000 clones, 80% to 90% of them seen once. This clone was seen more than once but under ten times. The CDR3 loop spans 16 amino acids. J was trimmed by 5 bases and V by 1 base; bases with no gene match: 6. Germline V gene data show CDR1 as LGHDT and CDR2 as YNNKEL (reference sequence).

The origin of this receptor is a woman older than 75 with acute or convalescent COVID-19. The material sequenced was peripheral blood. This chain uses TRBV3-1 (or the pseudogene TRBV3-2) with TRBJ2-1; 9 positions match TRBD2. The CDR3 DNA is TGTGCCAGCAGCCAAGTGGGCGGGGGGGCGAACAATGAGCAGTTCTTC. It codes for CASSQVGGGANNEQFF.